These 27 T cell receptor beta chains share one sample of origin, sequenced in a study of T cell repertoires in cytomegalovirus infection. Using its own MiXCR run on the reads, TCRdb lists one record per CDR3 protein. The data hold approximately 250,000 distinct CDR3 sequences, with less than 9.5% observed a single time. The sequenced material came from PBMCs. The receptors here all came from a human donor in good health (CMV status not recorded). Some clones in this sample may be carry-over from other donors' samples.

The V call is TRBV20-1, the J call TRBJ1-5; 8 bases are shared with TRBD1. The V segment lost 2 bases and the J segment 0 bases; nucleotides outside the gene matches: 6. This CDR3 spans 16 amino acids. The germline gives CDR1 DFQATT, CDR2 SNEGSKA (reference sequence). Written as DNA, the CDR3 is TGCAGTGCTAGAATGGGACAGGCATATAGCAATCAGCCCCAGCATTTT. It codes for CSARMGQAYSNQPQHF.

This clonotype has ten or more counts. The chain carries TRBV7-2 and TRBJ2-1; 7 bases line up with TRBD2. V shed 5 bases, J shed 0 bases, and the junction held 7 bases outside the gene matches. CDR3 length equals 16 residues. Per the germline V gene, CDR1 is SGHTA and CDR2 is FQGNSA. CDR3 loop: CASSLSGVPSYNEQFF. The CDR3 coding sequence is TGTGCCAGCAGCCTAAGCGGGGTGCCCTCCTACAATGAGCAGTTCTTC.

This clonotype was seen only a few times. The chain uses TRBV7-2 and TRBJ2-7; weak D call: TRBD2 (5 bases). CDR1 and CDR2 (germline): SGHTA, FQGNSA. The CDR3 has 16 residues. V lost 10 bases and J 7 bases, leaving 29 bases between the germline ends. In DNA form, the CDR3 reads TGTGCCACGCTCCCGCCAGCCCCCGAGGGCCCCCCTGAGCAGTACTTC. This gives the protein CATLPPAPEGPPEQYF. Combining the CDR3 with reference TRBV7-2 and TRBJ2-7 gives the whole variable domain GAGVSQSPSNKVTEKGKDVELRCDPISGHTALYWYRQSLGQGLEFLIYFQGNSAPDKSGLPSDRFSAERTGGSVSTLTIQRTQQEDSAVYLCATLPPAPEGPPEQYFGPGTRLTVT.

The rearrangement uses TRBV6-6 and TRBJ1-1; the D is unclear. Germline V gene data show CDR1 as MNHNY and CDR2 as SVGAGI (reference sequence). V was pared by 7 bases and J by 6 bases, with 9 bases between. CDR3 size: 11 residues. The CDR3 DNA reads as TGTGCCAGCACCCGAGGACCTGAAGCTTTCTTT. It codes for CASTRGPEAFF.

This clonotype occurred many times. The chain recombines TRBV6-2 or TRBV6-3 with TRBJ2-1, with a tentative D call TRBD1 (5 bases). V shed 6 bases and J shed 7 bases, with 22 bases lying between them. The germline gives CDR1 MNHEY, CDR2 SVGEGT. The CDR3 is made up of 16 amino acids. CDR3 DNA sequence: TGTGCCAGCAGCCTGACAAGTAGACAGATTTGGAATGAGCAGTTCTTC. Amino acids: CASSLTSRQIWNEQFF.

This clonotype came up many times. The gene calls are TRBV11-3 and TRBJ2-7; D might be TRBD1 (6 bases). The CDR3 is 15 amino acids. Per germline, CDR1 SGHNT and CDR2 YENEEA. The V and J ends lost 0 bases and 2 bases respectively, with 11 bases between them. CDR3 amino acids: CASSLDLDSTYEQYF. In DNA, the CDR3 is TGTGCCAGCAGCTTAGATCTGGACAGCACCTACGAGCAGTACTTC. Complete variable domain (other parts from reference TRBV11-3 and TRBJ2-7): EAGVVQSPRYKIIEKKQPVAFWCNPISGHNTLYWYLQNLGQGPELLIRYENEEAVDDSQLPKDRFSAERLKGVDSTLKIQPAELGDSAVYLCASSLDLDSTYEQYFGPGTRLTVT.

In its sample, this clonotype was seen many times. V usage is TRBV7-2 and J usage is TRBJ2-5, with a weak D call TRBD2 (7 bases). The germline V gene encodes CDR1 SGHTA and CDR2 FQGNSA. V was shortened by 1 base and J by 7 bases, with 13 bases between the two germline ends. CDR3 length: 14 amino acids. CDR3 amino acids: CASSLGGGGGTQYF. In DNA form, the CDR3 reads TGTGCCAGCAGCTTAGGGGGGGGCGGAGGGACCCAGTACTTC.

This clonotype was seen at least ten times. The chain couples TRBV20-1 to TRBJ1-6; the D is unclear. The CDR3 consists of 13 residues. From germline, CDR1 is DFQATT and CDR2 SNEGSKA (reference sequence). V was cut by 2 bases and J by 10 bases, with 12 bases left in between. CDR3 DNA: TGCAGTGCTAGATTGGTAACCGGGTCACCCCTCCACTTT. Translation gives CSARLVTGSPLHF.

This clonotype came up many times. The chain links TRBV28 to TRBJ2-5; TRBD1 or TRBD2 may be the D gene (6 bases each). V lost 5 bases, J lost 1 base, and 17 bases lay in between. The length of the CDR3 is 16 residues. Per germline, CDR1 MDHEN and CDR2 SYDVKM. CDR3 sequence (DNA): TGTGCCAGCAGTCCGACTTTGGGGGGCCTCCAAGAGACCCAGTACTTC. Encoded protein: CASSPTLGGLQETQYF. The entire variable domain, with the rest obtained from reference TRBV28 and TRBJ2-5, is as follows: DVKVTQSSRYLVKRTGEKVFLECVQDMDHENMFWYRQDPGLGLRLIYFSYDVKMKEKGDIPEGYSVSREKKERFSLILESASTNQTSMYLCASSPTLGGLQETQYFGPGTRLLVL.

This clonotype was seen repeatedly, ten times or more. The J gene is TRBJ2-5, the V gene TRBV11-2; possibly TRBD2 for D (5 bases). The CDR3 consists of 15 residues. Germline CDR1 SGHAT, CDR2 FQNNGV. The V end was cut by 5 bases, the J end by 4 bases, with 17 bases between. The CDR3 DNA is TGTGCCAGCAGCCCCCCCTCCCGGGATTCAGAGACCCAGTACTTC. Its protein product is CASSPPSRDSETQYF.

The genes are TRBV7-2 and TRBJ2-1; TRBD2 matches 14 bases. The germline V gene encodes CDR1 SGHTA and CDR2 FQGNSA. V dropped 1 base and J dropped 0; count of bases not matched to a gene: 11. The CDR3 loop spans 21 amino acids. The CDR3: CASSLGHYRLAGGSSYNEQFF. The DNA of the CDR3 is TGTGCCAGCAGCTTAGGGCATTATCGACTAGCGGGAGGGAGCTCCTACAATGAGCAGTTCTTC.

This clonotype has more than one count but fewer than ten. Here the CDR3 reads CASRTPGTGNYGYTF. The CDR3, as DNA: TGTGCCAGCAGAACTCCCGGGACAGGGAACTATGGCTACACCTTC. The rearrangement links TRBV6-5 to TRBJ1-2, with 9 positions matching TRBD1. The CDR3 is 15 residues long. CDR1 and CDR2 from the germline V gene are MNHEY and SVGAGI. The trim removed 6 bases at V and 2 bases at J, leaving 7 bases unmatched.

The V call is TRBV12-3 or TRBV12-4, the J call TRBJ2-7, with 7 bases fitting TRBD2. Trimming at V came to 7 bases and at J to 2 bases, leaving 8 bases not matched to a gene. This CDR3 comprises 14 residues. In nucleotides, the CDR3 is TGTGCCAGCACCCGGGGGGACCTTCCCTACGAGCAGTACTTC. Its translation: CASTRGDLPYEQYF.

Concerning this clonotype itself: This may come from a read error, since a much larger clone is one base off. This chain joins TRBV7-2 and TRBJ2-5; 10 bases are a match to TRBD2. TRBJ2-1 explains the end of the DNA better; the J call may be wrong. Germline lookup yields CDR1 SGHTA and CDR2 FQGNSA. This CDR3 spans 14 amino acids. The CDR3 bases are TGTGCCAGCAGCGACCGGACTAGCGGAGAGACCCAGTTCTTC. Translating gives CASSDRTSGETQFF.

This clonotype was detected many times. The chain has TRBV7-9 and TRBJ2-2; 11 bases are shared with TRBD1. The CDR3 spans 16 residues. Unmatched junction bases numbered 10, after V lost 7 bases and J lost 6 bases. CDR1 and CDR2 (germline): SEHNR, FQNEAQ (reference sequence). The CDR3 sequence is CASTPPRTGGPGELFF. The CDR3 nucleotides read TGTGCCAGCACCCCCCCCAGGACAGGGGGCCCCGGGGAGCTGTTTTTT.

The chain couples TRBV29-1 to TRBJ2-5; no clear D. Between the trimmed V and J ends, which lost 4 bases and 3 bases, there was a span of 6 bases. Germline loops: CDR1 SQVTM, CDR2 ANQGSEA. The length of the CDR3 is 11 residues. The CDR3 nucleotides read TGCAGCGTTGCCGGAGAAGAGACCCAGTACTTC. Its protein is CSVAGEETQYF.

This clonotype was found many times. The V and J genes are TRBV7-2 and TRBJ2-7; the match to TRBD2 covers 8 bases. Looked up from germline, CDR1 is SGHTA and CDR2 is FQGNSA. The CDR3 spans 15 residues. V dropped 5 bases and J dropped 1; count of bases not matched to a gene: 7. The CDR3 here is CASSPLAGSSYEQYF. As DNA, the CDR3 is TGTGCCAGCAGCCCCCTAGCGGGTTCATCCTACGAGCAGTACTTC.

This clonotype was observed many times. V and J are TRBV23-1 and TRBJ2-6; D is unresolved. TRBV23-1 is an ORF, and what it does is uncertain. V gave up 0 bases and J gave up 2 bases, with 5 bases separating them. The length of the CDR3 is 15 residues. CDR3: CASSQSGPGANVLTF. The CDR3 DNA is TGCGCCAGCAGTCAATCAGGGCCTGGGGCCAACGTCCTGACTTTC.

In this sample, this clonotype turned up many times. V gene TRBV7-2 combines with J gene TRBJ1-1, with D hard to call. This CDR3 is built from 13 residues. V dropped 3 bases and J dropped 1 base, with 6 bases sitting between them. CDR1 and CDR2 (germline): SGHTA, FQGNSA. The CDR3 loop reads CASSFRRNTEAFF. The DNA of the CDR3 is TGTGCCAGCAGCTTTCGTAGGAACACTGAAGCTTTCTTT.

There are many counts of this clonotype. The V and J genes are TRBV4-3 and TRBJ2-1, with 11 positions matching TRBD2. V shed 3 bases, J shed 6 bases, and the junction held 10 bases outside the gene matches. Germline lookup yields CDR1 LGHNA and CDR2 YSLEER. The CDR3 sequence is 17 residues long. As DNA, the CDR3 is TGCGCCAGCAGCCAGAGGATAGCGGGAGGGTACACCAATGAGCAGTTCTTC. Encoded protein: CASSQRIAGGYTNEQFF.

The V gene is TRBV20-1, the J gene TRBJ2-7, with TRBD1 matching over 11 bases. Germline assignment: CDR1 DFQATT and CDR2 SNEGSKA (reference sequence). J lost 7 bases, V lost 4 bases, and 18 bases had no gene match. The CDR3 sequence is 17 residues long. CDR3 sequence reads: CSATILKLDRGREEQYF. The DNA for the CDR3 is TGCAGTGCTACTATATTAAAACTGGACAGGGGGCGAGAAGAGCAGTACTTC.

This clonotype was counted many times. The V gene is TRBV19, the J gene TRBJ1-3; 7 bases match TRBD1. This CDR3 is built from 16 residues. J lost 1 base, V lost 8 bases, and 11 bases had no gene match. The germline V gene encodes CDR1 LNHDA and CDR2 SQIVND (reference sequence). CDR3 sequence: CASSTGAHLSGNTIYF. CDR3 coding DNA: TGTGCCAGTTCAACAGGGGCGCACCTATCTGGAAACACCATATATTTT.

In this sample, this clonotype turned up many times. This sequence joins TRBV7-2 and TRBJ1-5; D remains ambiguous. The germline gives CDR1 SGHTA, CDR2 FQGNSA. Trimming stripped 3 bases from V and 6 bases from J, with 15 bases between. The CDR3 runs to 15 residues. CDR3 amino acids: CASSFSPLAGQPQHF. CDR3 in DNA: TGTGCCAGCAGCTTTAGTCCCCTTGCGGGTCAGCCCCAGCATTTT.

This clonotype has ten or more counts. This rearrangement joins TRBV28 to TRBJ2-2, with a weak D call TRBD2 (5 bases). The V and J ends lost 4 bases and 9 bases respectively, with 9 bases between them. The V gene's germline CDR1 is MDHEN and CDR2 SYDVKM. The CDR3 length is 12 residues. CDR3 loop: CASSSTSRELFF. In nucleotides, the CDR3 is TGTGCCAGCAGTTCTACTAGTCGGGAGCTGTTTTTT.

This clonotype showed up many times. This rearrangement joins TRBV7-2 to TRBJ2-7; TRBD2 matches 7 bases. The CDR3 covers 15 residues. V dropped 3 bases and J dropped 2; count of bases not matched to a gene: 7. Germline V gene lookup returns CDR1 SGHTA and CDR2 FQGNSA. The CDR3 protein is CASSLGGSLTYEQYF. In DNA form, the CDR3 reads TGTGCCAGCAGCTTGGGAGGGAGCCTTACCTACGAGCAGTACTTC.

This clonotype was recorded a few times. CDR3 in DNA: TGCAGTGCTAGAGGATTGGTCTCCTACAATGAGCAGTTCTTC. Translating it yields CSARGLVSYNEQFF. V gene TRBV20-1 combines with J gene TRBJ2-1; unclear D gene. From germline, CDR1 is DFQATT and CDR2 SNEGSKA (reference sequence). The CDR3 runs to 14 residues. The V gene lost 1 base and the J gene lost 0 bases, with 7 bases spanning the gap.

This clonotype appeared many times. CDR3 nucleotides: TGTGCCAGCAGCTTGGACAGGGGGATTACTGAAGCTTTCTTT. This encodes CASSLDRGITEAFF. This chain connects TRBV11-2 to TRBJ1-1; 10 bases agree with TRBD1. The CDR3 runs 14 residues. Germline CDR1 SGHAT, CDR2 FQNNGV. The V and J ends lost 3 bases and 5 bases, in that order; junction bases with no gene match: 3.